The 20 T cell receptor beta chains below were found in one sample sequenced in a study of blood T cell repertoires in COVID-19. Sequenced by immunoSEQ multiplex PCR; TCRdb stores in-frame clones only, minus some. This table has under 350,000 clones, around 87% appearing once. Sequences were obtained from peripheral blood. These receptors all come from a man aged 65 to 79 with acute or convalescent COVID-19.

This clone was seen more than once but under ten times. No DNA is shown, since the ends of the CDR3 on it are uncertain; the CDR3 is the one TCRdb lists. The chain links TRBV7-9 to TRBJ2-1; TRBD1, the table's D call, lacks a check against the DNA. From its first to its last residue, the CDR3 has 13 amino acids. Germline V gene data show CDR1 as SEHNR and CDR2 as FQNEAQ (reference sequence). The CDR3 sequence: CASSLGVGTGNFF.

V usage is TRBV7-2 and J usage is TRBJ2-1, with TRBD1 matching over 9 bases. Unmatched junction bases numbered 8, after V lost 3 bases and J lost 5 bases. CDR1 and CDR2 (germline): SGHTA, FQGNSA. CDR3 length equals 16 residues. CDR3: CASSLNRDRANNEQFF. The CDR3 nucleotides are TGTGCCAGCAGCTTGAACCGGGACAGGGCGAACAATGAGCAGTTCTTC. The full variable domain, completed using reference TRBV7-2 and TRBJ2-1, is GAGVSQSPSNKVTEKGKDVELRCDPISGHTALYWYRQSLGQGLEFLIYFQGNSAPDKSGLPSDRFSAERTGGSVSTLTIQRTQQEDSAVYLCASSLNRDRANNEQFFGPGTRLTVL.

The rearrangement joins TRBV28 to TRBJ2-3; TRBD2 is a possible D gene (6 bases). Germline V gene sequence: CDR1 MDHEN, CDR2 SYDVKM. This CDR3 has 13 amino acids. V dropped 6 bases and J dropped 4 bases, with 11 bases sitting between them. The CDR3 is CASSGGLADTQYF. CDR3 DNA: TGTGCCAGCAGCGGGGGACTCGCAGATACGCAGTATTTT.

A note on this clone: One junction end does not reproduce the germline sequence, and a read error may be involved. V gene TRBV2 combines with J gene TRBJ2-7; 8 bases are shared with TRBD2. The CDR3 spans 15 residues. From germline, CDR1 is SNHLY and CDR2 FYNNEI. The CDR3 DNA sequence: TGTGCCAGCAGTAAAGCGGGGGCCCCTCTTGGGGAGCAGTACTTC. Translated: CASSKAGAPLGEQYF.

The chain employs TRBV5-1 and TRBJ2-5; TRBD2 matches 7 bases. Germline CDR1 and CDR2: SGHRS and YFSETQ. This CDR3 is 17 amino acids long. J lost 5 bases, V lost 3 bases, and 16 bases had no gene match. CDR3 region: CASSSAPPGGGGETQYF. Here the CDR3 DNA reads TGCGCCAGCAGCTCCGCCCCCCCTGGCGGGGGAGGCGAGACCCAGTACTTC.

The CDR3 loop is CASSLGPGGARNTEAFF. DNA of the CDR3: TGTGCCAGCAGCTTGGGTCCGGGGGGCGCTAGGAACACTGAAGCTTTCTTT. This chain connects TRBV5-4 to TRBJ1-1, with D possibly being TRBD1 (6 bases). CDR3 size: 17 residues. V lost 0 bases, J lost 1 base, and 16 bases lay in between. Germline-derived CDR1 and CDR2 are SGHNT and YYREEE (reference sequence).

The rearrangement joins TRBV3-1 (or the pseudogene TRBV3-2) to TRBJ2-5; 9 nucleotides line up with TRBD2. Germline CDR1 is LGHDT and CDR2 is YNNKEL (reference sequence). CDR3 length: 17 residues. Germline trimming cut 1 base from V and 6 bases from J; bases unmatched to any gene: 12. The CDR3 here is CASSQVRLSGRKQTQYF. CDR3 in DNA: TGTGCCAGCAGCCAAGTGAGGCTAAGCGGGAGGAAGCAGACCCAGTACTTC.

This clone appeared once. CDR3 in amino acids: CASSHRTTYRPTDTQYF. CDR3 sequence (DNA): TGTGCCAGCAGCCATCGGACTACATACCGACCCACAGATACGCAGTATTTT. The chain employs TRBV3-1 (or the pseudogene TRBV3-2) and TRBJ2-3, with D perhaps matching TRBD2 (6 bases). The CDR3 loop spans 17 amino acids. CDR1 LGHDT and CDR2 YNNKEL come from the germline V gene (reference sequence). Trimming removed 3 bases at V and 2 bases at J, with 18 bases between.

V usage is TRBV7-8 and J usage is TRBJ2-2; 11 bases map to TRBD2. V shed 5 bases and J 3 bases; nucleotides not matched to a gene: 5. Germline-derived CDR1 and CDR2 are SGHVS and FQNEAQ. The CDR3 runs 16 residues. CDR3 loop: CASSRGTSGYTGELFF. The CDR3 coding sequence is TGTGCCAGCAGCCGAGGGACTAGCGGATACACCGGGGAGCTGTTTTTT.

The chain couples TRBV9 to TRBJ2-7; tentatively, D is TRBD2 (5 bases). Looked up from germline, CDR1 is SGDLS and CDR2 is YYNGEE. This CDR3 spans 14 amino acids. V shed 0 bases and J shed 5 bases, with 12 bases lying between them. This CDR3 is CASSVAGTTNEQYF. The CDR3 DNA reads TGTGCCAGCAGCGTAGCGGGAACCACCAACGAGCAGTACTTC.

The chain links TRBV18 to TRBJ1-6, with unresolved D. The CDR3 extends over 14 amino acids. The V end was cut by 6 bases, the J end by 5 bases, with 11 bases between. Per the germline V gene, CDR1 is KGHSH and CDR2 is LQKENI. The CDR3 protein is CASSVERDNSPLHF. The DNA of the CDR3 is TGTGCCAGCTCGGTCGAGAGGGATAATTCACCCCTCCACTTT.

This chain connects TRBV11-2 to TRBJ1-4; D is ambiguous. V shed 5 bases and J shed 7 bases, with 11 bases lying between them. The CDR3 sequence is 13 residues long. Germline assignment: CDR1 SGHAT and CDR2 FQNNGV. The CDR3 loop reads CASSRGYSEKLFF. CDR3 bases: TGTGCCAGCAGCCGCGGTTATAGTGAAAAACTGTTTTTT.

The chain couples TRBV28 to TRBJ2-1; 9 bases agree with TRBD2. V was clipped by 6 bases and J by 7 bases; unmatched bases: 4. This CDR3 is 13 amino acids long. CDR1 MDHEN and CDR2 SYDVKM come from the germline V gene. The CDR3 sequence is CASRAGGTNEQFF. CDR3 in DNA: TGTGCCAGCAGAGCGGGAGGAACTAATGAGCAGTTCTTC. Full variable domain (remainder filled in from reference TRBV28 and TRBJ2-1): DVKVTQSSRYLVKRTGEKVFLECVQDMDHENMFWYRQDPGLGLRLIYFSYDVKMKEKGDIPEGYSVSREKKERFSLILESASTNQTSMYLCASRAGGTNEQFFGPGTRLTVL.

This chain connects TRBV4-2 to TRBJ2-5; 7 nucleotides match TRBD1. The length of the CDR3 is 15 residues. Trimming cost V 4 bases and J 4 bases; bases outside gene matches: 9. Germline loops: CDR1 LGHNA, CDR2 YNFKEQ. The CDR3 reads CASSPRDRLIETQYF. CDR3 bases: TGTGCCAGCAGCCCCCGGGACAGACTGATAGAGACCCAGTACTTC.

The J gene is TRBJ2-7, the V gene TRBV29-1; a weak D match, TRBD2 (6 bases). The CDR3 length is 14 residues. Germline lookup yields CDR1 SQVTM and CDR2 ANQGSEA. V lost 1 base and J lost 2, with 12 bases in between. The DNA of the CDR3 is TGCAGCGTTGAAGTTGTTAGCGGAACCTACGAGCAGTACTTC. Translation gives CSVEVVSGTYEQYF.

This chain uses TRBV5-1 with TRBJ2-1; 9 nucleotides agree with TRBD2. CDR1 is SGHRS and CDR2 is YFSETQ in the germline V gene. The V segment lost 2 bases and the J segment 9 bases; nucleotides outside the gene matches: 9. The CDR3 contains 15 residues. The CDR3, as DNA: TGCGCCAGCAGCTTCTCGTCAGCGGGAGGAGTTGAGCAGTTCTTC. Protein sequence: CASSFSSAGGVEQFF.

This rearrangement joins TRBV3-1 (or the pseudogene TRBV3-2) to TRBJ2-7; D might be TRBD1 (5 bases). V was clipped by 0 bases and J by 3 bases, with 12 bases between them. The CDR3 loop spans 15 amino acids. Germline V gene sequence: CDR1 LGHDT, CDR2 YNNKEL (reference sequence). The CDR3 coding sequence is TGTGCCAGCAGCCAAGACCCTGGACACAGCTACGAGCAGTACTTC. This encodes CASSQDPGHSYEQYF.

The CDR3 nucleotides are TGTGCCAGCAGTCCGACAGGGGTCGGAGGCTACACCTTC. It codes for CASSPTGVGGYTF. This chain links TRBV11-2 with TRBJ1-2, with 8 bases lining up with TRBD1. CDR3 length equals 13 residues. V was clipped by 6 bases and J by 8 bases; unmatched bases: 8. Germline V lookup: CDR1 SGHAT, CDR2 FQNNGV.

The genes are TRBV5-5 and TRBJ2-3, with D perhaps matching TRBD2 (6 bases). CDR1 is SGHKS and CDR2 is YYEKEE in the germline V gene (reference sequence). The V end lost 2 bases, the J end lost 1 base, and 11 bases lay between the germline ends. The CDR3 contains 15 residues. DNA for the CDR3: TGTGCCAGCAGCTTAATAACGGGAGGCACAGATACGCAGTATTTT. It specifies CASSLITGGTDTQYF.

The J gene is TRBJ2-3, the V gene TRBV10-3; 12 bases fit TRBD2. CDR3 size: 16 residues. Unmatched junction bases numbered 6, after V lost 4 bases and J lost 4 bases. Germline V CDR1 and CDR2: ENHRY, SYGVKD. The CDR3 DNA is TGTGCCATCAGTGGGCTAGCGGGAGGGCCAGCAGATACGCAGTATTTT. Its translation: CAISGLAGGPADTQYF.